This passage covers 20 T cell receptor beta chains from one sample sequenced in a study of blood T cell repertoires in COVID-19. Clones were read by immunoSEQ multiplex PCR, and TCRdb kept only the in-frame ones, dropping some. This repertoire shows over 100,000 clones, nearly 85% found once; its top ten account for about 6.6%. The sample taken for sequencing was peripheral blood. All receptors come from a woman aged 45-60 years with acute or convalescent COVID-19.

The chain has TRBV21-1 and TRBJ2-7; whether TRBD1, the table's D call, matches the DNA was not checked. TRBV21-1 is flagged as a pseudogene. CDR3 length: 17 residues. The CDR3 spells CASSKADGQGFGPEQYF. CDR3 in DNA: TGTGCCAGCAGCAAAGCGGACGGGCAGGGGTTTGGACCCGAGCAGTACTTC.

The chain employs TRBV27 and TRBJ1-2, with D possibly TRBD1 on 5 matching bases. The CDR3 has 15 residues. Germline V gene data show CDR1 as MNHEY and CDR2 as SMNVEV (reference sequence). Trimming stripped 8 bases from V and 2 bases from J, with 18 bases between. In DNA form, the CDR3 reads TGTGCCAGCGGAAAGGGGCTTAACAGCAACTATGGCTACACCTTC. It translates to CASGKGLNSNYGYTF.

The chain carries TRBV2 and TRBJ1-1; D is unresolved. V gave up 3 bases and J gave up 0 bases, with 8 bases separating them. The CDR3 is 14 residues long. Per the germline V gene, CDR1 is SNHLY and CDR2 is FYNNEI. CDR3 amino acids: CASSDQVMNTEAFF. CDR3 DNA: TGTGCCAGCAGTGACCAGGTAATGAACACTGAAGCTTTCTTT. Complete variable domain (other parts from reference TRBV2 and TRBJ1-1): EPEVTQTPSHQVTQMGQEVILRCVPISNHLYFYWYRQILGQKVEFLVSFYNNEISEKSEIFDDQFSVERPDGSNFTLKIRSTKLEDSAMYFCASSDQVMNTEAFFGQGTRLTVV.

The chain couples TRBV5-6 to TRBJ1-4; TRBD1 is a possible D gene (6 bases). The CDR3 runs to 12 residues. V lost 4 bases, J lost 12 bases, and 13 bases lay in between. CDR1 is SGHDT and CDR2 is YYEEEE in the germline V gene. CDR3 protein: CASSTDRGELFF. The CDR3 DNA sequence: TGTGCCAGCAGCACGGACAGAGGAGAACTGTTTTTT.

The chain recombines TRBV5-4 with TRBJ2-7; TRBD2 agrees at 8 bases. The length of the CDR3 is 18 residues. The trim removed 0 bases at V and 1 base at J, leaving 12 bases unmatched. From germline, CDR1 is SGHNT and CDR2 YYREEE (reference sequence). The CDR3 region is CASSLAGGAGGVSYEQYF. The CDR3 DNA follows: TGTGCCAGCAGCTTGGCCGGGGGCGCGGGGGGCGTATCCTACGAGCAGTACTTC.

The gene calls are TRBV18 and TRBJ2-6, with 10 bases identical to TRBD1. This CDR3 spans 17 amino acids. CDR1 is KGHSH, CDR2 LQKENI, per germline. The trim removed 3 bases at V and 2 bases at J, leaving 4 bases unmatched. The CDR3, as DNA: TGTGCCAGCTCACCGGGACAGGGGAACCCTGGGGCCAACGTCCTGACTTTC. Its translation is CASSPGQGNPGANVLTF.

This sequence joins TRBV3-1 (or the pseudogene TRBV3-2) and TRBJ1-6; D remains ambiguous. The CDR3 contains 14 residues. Germline CDR1 and CDR2: LGHDT and YNNKEL (reference sequence). Trimming shortened V by 1 base and J by 4 bases, and 5 bases separated the two germline ends. CDR3 in DNA: TGTGCCAGCAGCCAAGGACAATATAATTCACCCCTCCACTTT. Residues: CASSQGQYNSPLHF.

This clone was recorded once. J is TRBJ1-4 and V is TRBV5-1; no firm D call. Trimming took 0 bases from V and 0 from J, leaving 6 bases between them. The CDR3 length is 15 residues. Germline CDR1 reads SGHRS; CDR2 reads YFSETQ. The CDR3 DNA reads TGCGCCAGCAGCTTGGCCCCGTCAACTAATGAAAAACTGTTTTTT. Protein product: CASSLAPSTNEKLFF.

This chain joins TRBV18 and TRBJ1-4; the match to TRBD1 covers 7 bases. Trimming cost V 8 bases and J 4 bases; bases outside gene matches: 7. Germline CDR1 is KGHSH and CDR2 is LQKENI. The CDR3 contains 14 residues. The CDR3 DNA is TGTGCCAGCCGTCCGGGACAGAATAATGAAAAACTGTTTTTT. This translates into CASRPGQNNEKLFF.

The gene calls are TRBV7-3 and TRBJ2-2; TRBD1 is a possible D gene (6 bases). The CDR3 covers 16 residues. Germline CDR1 and CDR2: SGHTA and FQGTGA. V was cut by 0 bases and J by 0 bases, with 8 bases left in between. The CDR3 loop reads CASSLTGTPNTGELFF. The CDR3 bases are TGTGCCAGCAGCTTAACCGGGACACCGAACACCGGGGAGCTGTTTTTT.

This sequence joins TRBV19 and TRBJ1-5; TRBD1 matches at 10 bases. The CDR3 totals 17 residues. J gave up 2 bases and V 3 bases, and 7 bases lay outside the gene matches. Germline loops: CDR1 LNHDA, CDR2 SQIVND (reference sequence). The CDR3: CASSITEGTGGNQPQHF. CDR3 DNA: TGTGCCAGTAGTATTACAGAGGGGACAGGGGGCAATCAGCCCCAGCATTTT.

The count of this clone is one. The J gene is TRBJ2-7, the V gene TRBV11-2, with 13 positions matching TRBD2. This CDR3 is 14 amino acids long. J gave up 3 bases and V 4 bases, and 0 bases lay outside the gene matches. CDR1 is SGHAT, CDR2 FQNNGV, per germline. The CDR3 nucleotides read TGTGCCAGCAGCTGGACTAGCGGGGGCTACGAGCAGTACTTC. As protein: CASSWTSGGYEQYF. The full variable domain, completed using reference TRBV11-2 and TRBJ2-7, is EAGVAQSPRYKIIEKRQSVAFWCNPISGHATLYWYQQILGQGPKLLIQFQNNGVVDDSQLPKDRFSAERLKGVDSTLKIQPAKLEDSAVYLCASSWTSGGYEQYFGPGTRLTVT.

The chain uses TRBV5-1 and TRBJ2-2; 7 positions agree with TRBD1. V was pared by 0 bases and J by 7 bases, with 9 bases of the junction left unmatched. The CDR3 sequence is 16 residues long. Germline V lookup: CDR1 SGHRS, CDR2 YFSETQ. For the CDR3, the DNA is TGCGCCAGCAGCTTGGGGATCGACAGGGCCGGCGGGGAGCTGTTTTTT. This translates into CASSLGIDRAGGELFF.

The rearrangement uses TRBV5-1 and TRBJ1-1, with 9 bases aligning to TRBD1. From germline, CDR1 is SGHRS and CDR2 YFSETQ. This CDR3 contains 15 residues. J lost 4 bases, V lost 2 bases, and 6 bases had no gene match. Written as DNA, the CDR3 is TGCGCCAGCAGCTTAGAATTGACAGGGGGCACTGAAGCTTTCTTT. This sequence encodes CASSLELTGGTEAFF.

V and J are TRBV5-1 and TRBJ1-1, with D unclear. Trimming removed 0 bases from V and 5 bases from J, with 11 bases in between. The CDR3 contains 14 residues. The germline CDR1 and CDR2 sequences are SGHRS and YFSETQ. CDR3 bases: TGCGCCAGCAGCTTGGGCATTCCGGGGACTGAAGCTTTCTTT. Amino acid sequence: CASSLGIPGTEAFF.

This clone has just one count. This chain links TRBV4-1 with TRBJ2-5, with 7 bases identical to TRBD2. V was pared by 4 bases and J by 2 bases, with 7 bases of the junction left unmatched. CDR1 is MGHRA, CDR2 YSYEKL, per germline. CDR3 length equals 15 residues. The CDR3 sequence: CASSLGGLIQETQYF. Here the CDR3 DNA reads TGCGCCAGCAGCCTGGGGGGACTAATTCAAGAGACCCAGTACTTC.

The V and J genes are TRBV6-6 and TRBJ1-2, with a possible D match to TRBD1 (6 bases). CDR1 MNHNY and CDR2 SVGAGI come from the germline V gene (reference sequence). Trimming left V 5 bases short and J 4 bases short, with 11 bases between. The CDR3 loop spans 13 amino acids. The CDR3 protein is CASSRTALYGYTF. The CDR3 nucleotides read TGTGCCAGCAGTAGGACAGCGCTCTATGGCTACACCTTC.

The chain carries TRBV3-1 (or the pseudogene TRBV3-2) and TRBJ2-1, with a weak D call TRBD1 (5 bases). Germline assignment: CDR1 LGHDT and CDR2 YNNKEL (reference sequence). Trimming pared 1 base from V and 8 bases from J, leaving 6 bases between. The CDR3 contains 12 residues. The CDR3 nucleotides read TGTGCCAGCAGCCAAGGGGGCTATGAGCAGTTCTTC. It is translated as CASSQGGYEQFF.

There are a few counts of this clone. The chain joins TRBV5-4 to TRBJ1-2; perhaps TRBD1 as D (6 bases). V lost 0 bases, J lost 1 base, and 13 bases lay in between. The length of the CDR3 is 16 residues. Germline values: CDR1 SGHNT, CDR2 YYREEE (reference sequence). The CDR3 nucleotides read TGTGCCAGCAGCTTGGCTGCCAGGGGCGATAACTATGGCTACACCTTC. Translation: CASSLAARGDNYGYTF.

The V gene is TRBV6-5, the J gene TRBJ1-6; 7 positions match TRBD1. Germline trimming cut 5 bases from V and 6 bases from J; bases unmatched to any gene: 4. The CDR3 runs 14 residues. CDR1 and CDR2 from the germline V gene are MNHEY and SVGAGI. The CDR3 spells CASSLGQSNSPLHF. The DNA of the CDR3 is TGTGCCAGCAGTCTGGGACAGAGTAATTCACCCCTCCACTTT.